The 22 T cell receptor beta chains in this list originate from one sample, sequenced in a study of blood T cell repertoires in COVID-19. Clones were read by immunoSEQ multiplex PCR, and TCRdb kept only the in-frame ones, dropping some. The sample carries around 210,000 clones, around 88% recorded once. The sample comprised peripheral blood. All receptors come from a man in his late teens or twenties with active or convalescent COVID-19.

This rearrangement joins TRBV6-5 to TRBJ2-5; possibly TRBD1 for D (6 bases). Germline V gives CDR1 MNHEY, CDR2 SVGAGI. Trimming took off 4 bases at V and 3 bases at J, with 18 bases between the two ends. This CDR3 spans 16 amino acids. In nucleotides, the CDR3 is TGTGCCAGCAGTTGGGGACATCCACTCTCTAAAGAGACCCAGTACTTC. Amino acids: CASSWGHPLSKETQYF.

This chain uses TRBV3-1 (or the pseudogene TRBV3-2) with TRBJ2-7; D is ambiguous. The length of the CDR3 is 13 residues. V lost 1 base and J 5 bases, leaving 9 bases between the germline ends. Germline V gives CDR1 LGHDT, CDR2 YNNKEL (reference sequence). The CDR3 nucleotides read TGTGCCAGCAGCCAAGGTTTACAGCACGAGCAGTACTTC. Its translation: CASSQGLQHEQYF.

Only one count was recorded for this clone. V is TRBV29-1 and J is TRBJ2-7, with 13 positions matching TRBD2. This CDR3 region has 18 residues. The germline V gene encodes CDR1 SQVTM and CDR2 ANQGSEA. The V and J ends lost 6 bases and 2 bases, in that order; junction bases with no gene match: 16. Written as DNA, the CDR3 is TGCAGCGTCGCAAAATGGGGGACTAGCGGGGATATTCCCTACGAGCAGTACTTC. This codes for CSVAKWGTSGDIPYEQYF.

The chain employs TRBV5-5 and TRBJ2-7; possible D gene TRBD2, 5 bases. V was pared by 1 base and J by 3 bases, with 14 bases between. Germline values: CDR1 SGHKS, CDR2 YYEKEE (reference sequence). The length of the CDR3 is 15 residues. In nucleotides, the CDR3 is TGTGCCAGCAGCTTGATTGAGAGGGTTGGCTACGAGCAGTACTTC. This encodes CASSLIERVGYEQYF.

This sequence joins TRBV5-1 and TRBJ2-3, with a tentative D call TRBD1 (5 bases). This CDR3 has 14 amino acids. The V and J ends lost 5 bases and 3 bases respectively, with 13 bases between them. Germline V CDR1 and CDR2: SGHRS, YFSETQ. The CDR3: CASRLAGLTDTQYF. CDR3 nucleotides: TGCGCCAGCAGATTAGCAGGGTTAACAGATACGCAGTATTTT.

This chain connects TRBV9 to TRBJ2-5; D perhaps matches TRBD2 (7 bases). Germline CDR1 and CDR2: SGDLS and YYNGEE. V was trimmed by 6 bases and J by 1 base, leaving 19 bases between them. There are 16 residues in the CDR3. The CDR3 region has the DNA TGTGCCAGCACCCGTGGGGGAGGGGGGGCCCAAGAGACCCAGTACTTC. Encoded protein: CASTRGGGGAQETQYF.

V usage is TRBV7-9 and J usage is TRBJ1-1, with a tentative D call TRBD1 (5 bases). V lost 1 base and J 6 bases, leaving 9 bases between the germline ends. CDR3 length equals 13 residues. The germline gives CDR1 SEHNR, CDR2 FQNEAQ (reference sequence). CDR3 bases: TGTGCCAGCAGCTTAGGGGGGGTCTCTGAAGCTTTCTTT. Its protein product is CASSLGGVSEAFF.

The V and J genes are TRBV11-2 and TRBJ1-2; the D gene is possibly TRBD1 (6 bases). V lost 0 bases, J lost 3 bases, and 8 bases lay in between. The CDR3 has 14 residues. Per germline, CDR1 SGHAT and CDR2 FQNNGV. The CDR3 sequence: CASSLERTDYGYTF. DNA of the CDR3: TGTGCCAGCAGCTTAGAAAGGACAGACTATGGCTACACCTTC.

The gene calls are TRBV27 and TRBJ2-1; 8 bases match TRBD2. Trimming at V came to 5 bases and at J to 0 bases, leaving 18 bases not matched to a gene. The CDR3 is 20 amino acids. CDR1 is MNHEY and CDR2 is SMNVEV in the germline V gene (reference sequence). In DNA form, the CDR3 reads TGTGCCAGCAGTCACTCGGGGACTAGAAGGCTATGGAGCTCCTACAATGAGCAGTTCTTC. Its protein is CASSHSGTRRLWSSYNEQFF.

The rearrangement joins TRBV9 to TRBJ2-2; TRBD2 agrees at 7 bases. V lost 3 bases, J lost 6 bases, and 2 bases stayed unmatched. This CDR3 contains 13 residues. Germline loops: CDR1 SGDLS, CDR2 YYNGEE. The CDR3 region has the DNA TGTGCCAGCAGCGCGGGGGGTCCCGGGGAGCTGTTTTTT. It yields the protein CASSAGGPGELFF. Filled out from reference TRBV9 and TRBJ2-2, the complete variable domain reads DSGVTQTPKHLITATGQRVTLRCSPRSGDLSVYWYQQSLDQGLQFLIQYYNGEERAKGNILERFSAQQFPDLHSELNLSSLELGDSALYFCASSAGGPGELFFGEGSRLTVL.

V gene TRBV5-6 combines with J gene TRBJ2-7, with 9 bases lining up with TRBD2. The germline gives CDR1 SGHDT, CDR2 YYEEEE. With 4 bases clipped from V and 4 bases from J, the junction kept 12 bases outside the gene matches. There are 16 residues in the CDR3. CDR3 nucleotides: TGTGCCAGCAGCATTGTGGCTAGCGGGATACGATACGAGCAGTACTTC. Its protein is CASSIVASGIRYEQYF.

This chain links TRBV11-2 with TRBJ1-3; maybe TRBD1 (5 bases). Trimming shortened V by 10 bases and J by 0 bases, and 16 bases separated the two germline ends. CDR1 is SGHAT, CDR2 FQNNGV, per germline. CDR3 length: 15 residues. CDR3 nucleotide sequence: TGTGCCACCTTGCGGGGGGGATACTCTGGAAACACCATATATTTT. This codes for CATLRGGYSGNTIYF. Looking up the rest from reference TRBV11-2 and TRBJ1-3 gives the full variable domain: EAGVAQSPRYKIIEKRQSVAFWCNPISGHATLYWYQQILGQGPKLLIQFQNNGVVDDSQLPKDRFSAERLKGVDSTLKIQPAKLEDSAVYLCATLRGGYSGNTIYFGEGSWLTVV.

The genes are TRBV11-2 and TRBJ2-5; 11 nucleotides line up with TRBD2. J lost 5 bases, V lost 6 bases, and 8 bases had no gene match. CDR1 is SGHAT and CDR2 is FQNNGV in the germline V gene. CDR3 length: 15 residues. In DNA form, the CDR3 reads TGTGCCAGCAGTGAACTAGCGGGAGCCGGGGAGACCCAGTACTTC. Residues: CASSELAGAGETQYF. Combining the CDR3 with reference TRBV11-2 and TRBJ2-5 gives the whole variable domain EAGVAQSPRYKIIEKRQSVAFWCNPISGHATLYWYQQILGQGPKLLIQFQNNGVVDDSQLPKDRFSAERLKGVDSTLKIQPAKLEDSAVYLCASSELAGAGETQYFGPGTRLLVL.

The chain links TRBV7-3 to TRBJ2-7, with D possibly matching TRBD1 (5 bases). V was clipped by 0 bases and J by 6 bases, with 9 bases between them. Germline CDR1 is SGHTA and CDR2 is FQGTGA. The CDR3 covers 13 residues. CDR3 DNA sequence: TGTGCCAGCAGCTTAACGGTAGGGGTCGAGCAGTACTTC. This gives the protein CASSLTVGVEQYF.

CDR3 sequence: CASSPGGAGEAFF. The DNA of the CDR3 is TGTGCCAGCAGTCCCGGTGGGGCAGGGGAAGCTTTCTTT. This chain connects TRBV6-5 to TRBJ1-1; maybe TRBD1 (5 bases). V shed 5 bases and J shed 8 bases, with 15 bases lying between them. Per germline, CDR1 MNHEY and CDR2 SVGAGI. This CDR3 has 13 amino acids.

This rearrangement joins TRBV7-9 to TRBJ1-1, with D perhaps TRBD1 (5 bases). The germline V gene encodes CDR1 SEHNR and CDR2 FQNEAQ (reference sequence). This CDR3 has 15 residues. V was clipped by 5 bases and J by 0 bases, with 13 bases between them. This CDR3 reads CASSGSGGMNTEAFF. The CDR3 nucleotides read TGTGCCAGCAGCGGATCCGGGGGGATGAACACTGAAGCTTTCTTT.

The chain's CDR3 is CASSFGFQGLDEQYF. In DNA, the CDR3 is TGTGCCAGCAGTTTCGGGTTTCAGGGGCTAGACGAGCAGTACTTC. The chain combines TRBV28 with TRBJ2-7, with D possibly being TRBD1 (6 bases). Germline lookup yields CDR1 MDHEN and CDR2 SYDVKM. V lost 3 bases and J lost 5, with 17 bases in between. The CDR3 is made up of 15 amino acids.

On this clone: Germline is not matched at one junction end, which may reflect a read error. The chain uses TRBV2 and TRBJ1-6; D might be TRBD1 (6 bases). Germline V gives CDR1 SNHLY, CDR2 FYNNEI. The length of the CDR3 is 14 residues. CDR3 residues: CASNEDRYNSPLHF. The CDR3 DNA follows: TGTGCCAGCAATGAAGACAGGTATAATTCACCCCTCCACTTT.

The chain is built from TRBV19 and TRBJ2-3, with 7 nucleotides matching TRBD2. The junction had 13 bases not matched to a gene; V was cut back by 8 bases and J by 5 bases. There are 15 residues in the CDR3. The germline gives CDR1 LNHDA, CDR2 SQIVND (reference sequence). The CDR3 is CASALGAGEEDTQYF. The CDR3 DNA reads TGTGCCAGTGCCCTCGGGGCGGGAGAGGAAGATACGCAGTATTTT.

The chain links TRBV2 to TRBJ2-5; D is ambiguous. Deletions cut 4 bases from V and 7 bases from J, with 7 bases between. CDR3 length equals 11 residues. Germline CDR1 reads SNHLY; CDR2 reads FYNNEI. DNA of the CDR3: TGTGCCAGCAGTGCCCTGGCGACCCAGTACTTC. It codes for CASSALATQYF. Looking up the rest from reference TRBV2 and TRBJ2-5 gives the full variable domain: EPEVTQTPSHQVTQMGQEVILRCVPISNHLYFYWYRQILGQKVEFLVSFYNNEISEKSEIFDDQFSVERPDGSNFTLKIRSTKLEDSAMYFCASSALATQYFGPGTRLLVL.

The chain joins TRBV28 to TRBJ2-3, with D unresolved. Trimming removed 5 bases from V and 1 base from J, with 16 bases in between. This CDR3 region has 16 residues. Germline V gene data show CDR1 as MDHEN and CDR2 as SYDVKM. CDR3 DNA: TGTGCCAGCAGTCCCGGAGATGGAGTCCGCACAGATACGCAGTATTTT. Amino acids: CASSPGDGVRTDTQYF.

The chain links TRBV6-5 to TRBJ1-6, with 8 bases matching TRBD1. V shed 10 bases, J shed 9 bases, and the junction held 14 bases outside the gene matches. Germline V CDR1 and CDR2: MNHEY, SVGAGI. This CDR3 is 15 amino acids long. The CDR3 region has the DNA TGTGCCACGCAGGGGGCCGCAGGGTCGGGTTCACCCCTCCACTTT. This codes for CATQGAAGSGSPLHF.